Below are 21 T cell receptor beta chains sequenced from a single sample in a study of blood T cells in healthy people across ages. Through a sample-barcoded 5' primer and a J-beta primer mix, a second PCR was run for roughly 6 to 12 cycles. TCRdb analysed the 5' RACE reads with MiXCR anew, one entry per CDR3 protein. Here the sample spans approximately 800,000 distinct CDR3 sequences, 36% being singletons. The specimen was blood. Receptors originate from a man younger than 30 in good health.

This clonotype was counted only a few times. V usage is TRBV20-1 and J usage is TRBJ1-2, with D unresolved. The V gene's germline CDR1 is DFQATT and CDR2 SNEGSKA (reference sequence). Trimming took off 3 bases at V and 4 bases at J, with 15 bases between the two ends. The CDR3 contains 14 residues. DNA for the CDR3: TGCAGTGCTAGTGAGCTCGGCGGATTCTATGGCTACACCTTC. It translates to CSASELGGFYGYTF.

This clonotype was detected only once. This sequence joins TRBV29-1 and TRBJ2-5, with D perhaps matching TRBD1 (5 bases). The DNA end is more similar to TRBJ2-7, so the J call may be wrong. Germline CDR1 reads SQVTM; CDR2 reads ANQGSEA. The CDR3 runs 13 residues. Here the CDR3 reads CSVIRARATEQYF. The CDR3 DNA reads TGCAGCGTCATCCGGGCCAGGGCGACCGAGCAGTACTTC.

The chain links TRBV20-1 to TRBJ2-4, with 9 bases matching TRBD2. Judging by the DNA end, TRBJ2-7 fits better; the J call may be wrong. CDR3 length: 16 residues. Germline V gene lookup returns CDR1 DFQATT and CDR2 SNEGSKA (reference sequence). The CDR3 loop is CSARPSGVAGAYEQYF. For the CDR3, the DNA is TGCAGTGCTAGACCTTCTGGGGTAGCGGGGGCCTACGAGCAGTACTTC.

This clonotype was seen more than once but under ten times. The V and J genes are TRBV6-2 or TRBV6-3 and TRBJ2-7; 9 nucleotides line up with TRBD2. The V and J ends lost 0 bases and 0 bases, in that order; junction bases with no gene match: 9. The CDR3 consists of 18 residues. CDR1 MNHEY and CDR2 SVGEGT come from the germline V gene. The CDR3 bases are TGTGCCAGCAGTTACTCGGCTAGCGGGGCAACCTCCTCCTACGAGCAGTACTTC. Translated, it gives CASSYSASGATSSYEQYF.

This sequence joins TRBV12-3 or TRBV12-4 and TRBJ1-3; 9 bases map to TRBD1. The CDR3 extends over 13 amino acids. The V and J ends lost 7 bases and 7 bases, in that order; junction bases with no gene match: 5. The CDR3 DNA is TGTGCCAGCACAACAGGGGGCCAGAACACCATATATTTT. It is translated as CASTTGGQNTIYF.

J is TRBJ2-7 and V is TRBV13; the D is unclear. Trimming shortened V by 3 bases and J by 2 bases, and 11 bases separated the two germline ends. The germline V gene has CDR1 PRHDT and CDR2 FYEKMQ (reference sequence). The CDR3 sequence is 14 residues long. CDR3 residues: CASSFTDKTYEQYF. The CDR3 DNA reads as TGTGCCAGCAGCTTTACGGATAAAACCTACGAGCAGTACTTC.

This clonotype was observed many times. The genes are TRBV12-3 or TRBV12-4 and TRBJ2-1; 7 bases are shared with TRBD1. With 6 bases clipped from V and 2 bases from J, the junction kept 7 bases outside the gene matches. This CDR3 is 15 amino acids long. CDR3 amino acids: CASSSGQSPYNEQFF. In DNA form, the CDR3 reads TGTGCCAGCAGCTCGGGACAGTCACCCTACAATGAGCAGTTCTTC.

The table lists this clonotype with a few counts. V and J are TRBV6-6 and TRBJ2-5, with D perhaps matching TRBD2 (7 bases). CDR1 is MNHNY and CDR2 is SVGAGI in the germline V gene (reference sequence). Trimming took 2 bases from V and 11 from J, leaving 21 bases between them. The CDR3 spans 15 residues. CDR3 protein: CASSYGGALGPKQYF. The CDR3 DNA follows: TGTGCCAGCAGTTACGGGGGGGCCCTAGGGCCAAAGCAGTACTTC.

J is TRBJ2-3 and V is TRBV27; TRBD2 matches at 9 bases. Losses at the gene ends were 4 bases for V and 6 bases for J; bases not matched to a gene: 5. Per the germline V gene, CDR1 is MNHEY and CDR2 is SMNVEV (reference sequence). The CDR3 sequence is 14 residues long. The CDR3 sequence is CASSSAGGEDTQYF. For the CDR3, the DNA is TGTGCCAGCAGTTCCGCGGGAGGGGAGGATACGCAGTATTTT.

The chain couples TRBV4-3 to TRBJ2-3, with 10 positions matching TRBD1. The CDR3 has 22 amino acids. V was clipped by 0 bases and J by 2 bases; unmatched bases: 20. CDR1 is LGHNA and CDR2 is YSLEER in the germline V gene. CDR3 DNA: TGCGCCAGCAGCCAAGAACCCATGGGGACAGGGGAGGCCTCGATCCTCACAGATACGCAGTATTTT. Protein product: CASSQEPMGTGEASILTDTQYF.

The chain is built from TRBV29-1 and TRBJ2-1, with TRBD1 matching 7 bases. The DNA end is a closer match to TRBJ2-7, so the J assignment may be wrong. The CDR3 covers 17 residues. Germline CDR1 reads SQVTM; CDR2 reads ANQGSEA. CDR3 sequence (DNA): TGCAGCGTTGAACCTATAGGGACAGTGAGCTCCTACAATGAGCAGTACTTC. Protein: CSVEPIGTVSSYNEQYF.

J is TRBJ2-1 and V is TRBV7-9, with TRBD1 matching over 7 bases. The end of the DNA is better explained by TRBJ2-7, so the J call may be wrong. Germline assignment: CDR1 SEHNR and CDR2 FQNEAQ (reference sequence). The CDR3 contains 16 residues. In nucleotides, the CDR3 is TGTGCCAGCAGCACTACAGGGGCTCAACTCTACAATGAGCAGTACTTC. Amino acids: CASSTTGAQLYNEQYF.

A few counts support this clonotype. The chain recombines TRBV4-2 with TRBJ2-3, with 9 bases that match TRBD2. The CDR3 is made up of 18 amino acids. CDR1 LGHNA and CDR2 YNFKEQ come from the germline V gene. V lost 0 bases to trimming and J lost 4 bases; unmatched junction nucleotides: 11. The CDR3 nucleotides read TGTGCCAGCAGCCAAGAAGTGGAGTTGCGGGGGGGCTCAGATACGCAGTATTTT. Its protein is CASSQEVELRGGSDTQYF.

The V and J genes are TRBV20-1 and TRBJ1-4, with D maybe TRBD1 (5 bases). Per the germline V gene, CDR1 is DFQATT and CDR2 is SNEGSKA (reference sequence). Trimming removed 1 base at V and 8 bases at J, with 17 bases between. This CDR3 spans 15 amino acids. The CDR3: CSARGRGSLREKLFF. CDR3 DNA sequence: TGCAGTGCTAGAGGAAGGGGCAGCCTTCGAGAAAAACTGTTTTTT.

V usage is TRBV7-2 and J usage is TRBJ1-6; D remains ambiguous. The CDR3 runs to 16 residues. V was cut by 1 base and J by 5 bases, with 12 bases left in between. CDR1 and CDR2 from the germline V gene are SGHTA and FQGNSA. Here the CDR3 reads CASSLELGSNNSPLHF. CDR3 in DNA: TGTGCCAGCAGCTTAGAGTTAGGGTCCAATAATTCACCCCTCCACTTT.

The rearrangement joins TRBV4-1 to TRBJ2-1, with D perhaps matching TRBD2 (5 bases). From germline, CDR1 is MGHRA and CDR2 YSYEKL. The CDR3 has 13 residues. Trimming cost V 0 bases and J 9 bases, with 9 bases left between them. The CDR3 spells CASSQDYEGEQFF. For the CDR3, the DNA is TGCGCCAGCAGCCAAGATTATGAGGGTGAGCAGTTCTTC.

The V call is TRBV12-3 or TRBV12-4, the J call TRBJ2-7; D remains ambiguous. The J call may be wrong; the DNA end is better matched by TRBJ2-5. CDR3 length equals 15 residues. DNA of the CDR3: TGTGCCAGCAGTTTAGGAGTGGCTAGTCAAGAGACCCAGTACTTC. Amino acid sequence: CASSLGVASQETQYF.

The table lists this clonotype with a count of one. The chain has TRBV29-1 and TRBJ1-2; 8 bases line up with TRBD1. The CDR3 has 14 amino acids. Germline loops: CDR1 SQVTM, CDR2 ANQGSEA. Losses at the gene ends were 7 bases for V and 0 bases for J; bases not matched to a gene: 7. The CDR3 DNA follows: TGCAGCGGTGGCGACAGGGGTCCTAACTATGGCTACACCTTC. Its translation: CSGGDRGPNYGYTF.

The chain employs TRBV12-3 or TRBV12-4 and TRBJ2-5; 9 nucleotides align to TRBD2. Losses at the gene ends were 4 bases for V and 11 bases for J; bases not matched to a gene: 14. This CDR3 contains 15 residues. CDR3 loop: CASSSGGLAWNEQYF. Here the CDR3 DNA reads TGTGCCAGCAGTTCCGGGGGACTAGCATGGAATGAGCAGTACTTC.

This clonotype has only a few counts. The chain has TRBV20-1 and TRBJ2-3, with TRBD2 identical over 10 bases. CDR1 is DFQATT, CDR2 SNEGSKA, per germline (reference sequence). The ends lost 5 bases at V and 1 base at J; junction bases unmatched: 12. The CDR3 has 17 amino acids. Here the CDR3 DNA reads TGCAGTGCTGGCCCTCTAGTTAGCGGGGGGCGCACAGATACGCAGTATTTT. Translation gives CSAGPLVSGGRTDTQYF.

This clonotype showed up many times. The V call is TRBV25-1, the J call TRBJ2-3; 9 bases are a match to TRBD1. V was pared by 4 bases and J by 3 bases, with 2 bases of the junction left unmatched. CDR1 and CDR2 (germline): MGHDK, SYGVNS. This CDR3 has 14 residues. CDR3 sequence: CASSAGTGTDTQYF. Here the CDR3 DNA reads TGTGCCAGCAGTGCCGGGACAGGGACAGATACGCAGTATTTT.